This T cell receptor (beta chain) comes out of a study of shared clonotypes between healthy human individuals. There are 15 residues in the CDR3. In germline, CDR1 is SGHVS, CDR2 FQNEAQ. Trimming took off 3 bases at V and 4 bases at J, with 10 bases between the two ends. Assay: immunoSEQ multiplex PCR; the TCRdb copy retains only in-frame clones and omits some. The table has some 900,000 clones, approximately 80% seen once. The chain recombines TRBV7-8 with TRBJ1-6, with D unresolved. The sample comprised memory CD4+ T cells sorted from blood. Subset of the sample: CD45RA-negative fraction. This sequence was found in a man between 18 and 35 years old in good health. For the CDR3, the DNA is TGTGCCAGCAGCTTGGGGTCCTTATATAATTCACCCCTCCACTTT. It is translated as CASSLGSLYNSPLHF.